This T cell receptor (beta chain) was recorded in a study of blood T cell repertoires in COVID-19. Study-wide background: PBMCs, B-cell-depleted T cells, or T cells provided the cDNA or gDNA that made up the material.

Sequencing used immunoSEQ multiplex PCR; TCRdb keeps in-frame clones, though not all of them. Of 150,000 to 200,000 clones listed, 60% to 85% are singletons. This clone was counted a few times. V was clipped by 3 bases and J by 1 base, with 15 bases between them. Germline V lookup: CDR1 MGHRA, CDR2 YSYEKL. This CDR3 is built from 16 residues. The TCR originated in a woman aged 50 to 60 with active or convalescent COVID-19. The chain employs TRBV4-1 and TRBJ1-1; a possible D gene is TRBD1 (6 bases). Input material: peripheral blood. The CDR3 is CASSHTPGHSNTEAFF. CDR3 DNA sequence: TGCGCCAGCAGCCATACCCCGGGACACTCGAACACTGAAGCTTTCTTT.